The next 18 T cell receptor beta chains were all read from a single sample in a study. The data were produced by immunoSEQ multiplex PCR, yet TCRdb's version contains in-frame clones alone and is incomplete. The sample includes about 68,000 clones, 80% to 95% of them seen just once. Source material: PBMCs. Receptor source: a man between 40 and 49 years old with rheumatoid arthritis.

This sequence joins TRBV11-2 and TRBJ2-1; D unresolved. Germline values: CDR1 SGHAT, CDR2 FQNNGV. With 3 bases removed from V and 5 bases from J, the gap between germline ends came to 8 bases. The CDR3 consists of 13 residues. CDR3 sequence reads: CASSLLENNEQFF. DNA for the CDR3: TGTGCCAGCAGCTTGCTAGAAAACAATGAGCAGTTCTTC.

This sequence joins TRBV14 and TRBJ2-1, with D hard to call. This CDR3 comprises 15 residues. Trimming shortened V by 1 base and J by 11 bases, and 18 bases separated the two germline ends. Germline lookup yields CDR1 SGHDN and CDR2 FVKESK. CDR3 in DNA: TGTGCCAGCAGCCAAGTTCATGGTCTGGGCGCCCAGCAGTTCTTC. This translates into CASSQVHGLGAQQFF.

This chain joins TRBV4-3 and TRBJ2-1; TRBD2 agrees at 9 bases. From germline, CDR1 is LGHNA and CDR2 YSLEER. J lost 5 bases, V lost 5 bases, and 16 bases had no gene match. The CDR3 runs 18 residues. The DNA for the CDR3 is TGCGCCAGCAGCTCGATGCCGGCTAGCGGGATATCCGACAATGAGCAGTTCTTC. This gives the protein CASSSMPASGISDNEQFF.

V usage is TRBV11-2 and J usage is TRBJ2-7; 7 bases align to TRBD1. The CDR3 extends over 17 amino acids. Trimming removed 6 bases from V and 1 base from J; junction bases left unmatched: 15. Germline loops: CDR1 SGHAT, CDR2 FQNNGV. CDR3 residues: CASSRPQTGYKSYEQYF. CDR3 nucleotide sequence: TGTGCCAGCAGTCGCCCCCAGACAGGGTACAAATCCTACGAGCAGTACTTC.

The CDR3 loop is CASRVHITGELFF. The CDR3 DNA reads TGTGCCAGCAGGGTGCACATCACCGGGGAGCTGTTTTTT. V usage is TRBV27 and J usage is TRBJ2-2; the D is unclear. The CDR3 sequence is 13 residues long. The germline CDR1 and CDR2 sequences are MNHEY and SMNVEV (reference sequence). V lost 6 bases and J lost 4, with 9 bases in between.

The CDR3 coding sequence is TGTGCCAGCAGTGCCGCGGGACAGGGGACTGAAGCTTTCTTT. Protein sequence: CASSAAGQGTEAFF. The J gene is TRBJ1-1, the V gene TRBV6-4; TRBD1 matches 10 bases. The CDR3 runs to 14 residues. Germline V CDR1 and CDR2: MRHNA, SNTAGT. The V gene end was trimmed by 4 bases and the J gene end by 5 bases; junction bases not matched to a gene: 4.

V and J are TRBV7-3 and TRBJ2-1, with D unclear. Trimming took off 5 bases at V and 7 bases at J, with 27 bases between the two ends. In germline, CDR1 is SGHTA, CDR2 FQGTGA. This CDR3 contains 18 residues. The DNA of the CDR3 is TGTGCCAGCAGCGCCTACGCCGGTGGAGAGGATATGCCAAATGAGCAGTTCTTC. It codes for CASSAYAGGEDMPNEQFF.

The chain joins TRBV2 to TRBJ1-5; 7 nucleotides line up with TRBD1. The CDR3 covers 14 residues. Germline CDR1 is SNHLY and CDR2 is FYNNEI. V was clipped by 7 bases and J by 4 bases; unmatched bases: 7. The CDR3 region has the DNA TGTGCCAGCAATGACGGACAGGATAATCAGCCCCAGCATTTT. Translation gives CASNDGQDNQPQHF. The complete variable domain, with remaining parts taken from reference TRBV2 and TRBJ1-5, reads EPEVTQTPSHQVTQMGQEVILRCVPISNHLYFYWYRQILGQKVEFLVSFYNNEISEKSEIFDDQFSVERPDGSNFTLKIRSTKLEDSAMYFCASNDGQDNQPQHFGDGTRLSIL.

V gene TRBV28 combines with J gene TRBJ1-1; D gene unclear. Germline lookup yields CDR1 MDHEN and CDR2 SYDVKM. Deletions cut 2 bases from V and 11 bases from J, with 12 bases between. CDR3 size: 12 residues. CDR3 coding DNA: TGTGCCAGCAGTTTAGCGCCGGGGATGGCTTTCTTT. Its protein product is CASSLAPGMAFF.

The DNA for the CDR3 is TGTGCCAGCAGCTTAAGCGGGGAGGCAGATACGCAGTATTTT. Its translation is CASSLSGEADTQYF. The chain couples TRBV11-2 to TRBJ2-3; 7 bases are shared with TRBD2. Germline V lookup: CDR1 SGHAT, CDR2 FQNNGV. The CDR3 totals 14 residues. With 2 bases clipped from V and 4 bases from J, the junction kept 3 bases outside the gene matches.

The chain recombines TRBV5-1 with TRBJ1-4; TRBD1 matches 7 bases. V was clipped by 4 bases and J by 2 bases; unmatched bases: 11. CDR1 and CDR2 from the germline V gene are SGHRS and YFSETQ. CDR3 length: 17 amino acids. CDR3 in amino acids: CASSPLNPGGTNEKLFF. CDR3 nucleotide sequence: TGCGCCAGCAGCCCATTAAATCCAGGGGGTACTAATGAAAAACTGTTTTTT.

The chain joins TRBV7-2 to TRBJ2-4; D uncertain. V lost 5 bases and J lost 1, with 9 bases in between. Germline lookup yields CDR1 SGHTA and CDR2 FQGNSA. The CDR3 is 14 amino acids. The CDR3 protein is CASSPTPAKNIQYF. CDR3 nucleotide sequence: TGTGCCAGCAGCCCTACTCCGGCCAAAAACATTCAGTACTTC.

V and J are TRBV19 and TRBJ2-1; D perhaps matches TRBD2 (6 bases). Germline CDR1 reads LNHDA; CDR2 reads SQIVND (reference sequence). Trimming pared 3 bases from V and 4 bases from J, leaving 13 bases between. The CDR3 extends over 15 amino acids. This chain's CDR3 is CASSMEGGGYNEQFF. DNA for the CDR3: TGTGCCAGTAGTATGGAGGGAGGTGGGTACAATGAGCAGTTCTTC. Based on the CDR3 plus reference TRBV19 and TRBJ2-1, the full variable domain is DGGITQSPKYLFRKEGQNVTLSCEQNLNHDAMYWYRQDPGQGLRLIYYSQIVNDFQKGDIAEGYSVSREKKESFPLTVTSAQKNPTAFYLCASSMEGGGYNEQFFGPGTRLTVL.

V usage is TRBV16 and J usage is TRBJ1-2; unclear D gene. The CDR3 extends over 13 amino acids. Deletions cut 2 bases from V and 4 bases from J, with 8 bases between. Germline V gene data show CDR1 as KGHSY and CDR2 as FQNENV. The DNA for the CDR3 is TGTGCCAGCAGCCAAGAGAAGAGCTATGGCTACACCTTC. It codes for CASSQEKSYGYTF.

For the CDR3, the DNA is TGCGCCAGCAGCCAAGATCCCCAGGGCTGGTCTGACGAGCAGTACTTC. It is translated as CASSQDPQGWSDEQYF. The chain links TRBV4-1 to TRBJ2-7; D is possibly TRBD1 (5 bases). V was clipped by 0 bases and J by 5 bases, with 17 bases between them. The CDR3 extends over 16 amino acids. CDR1 is MGHRA and CDR2 is YSYEKL in the germline V gene.

This clone was detected once. The genes are TRBV11-2 and TRBJ2-7, with 8 bases that match TRBD2. Germline-derived CDR1 and CDR2 are SGHAT and FQNNGV. The V segment lost 4 bases and the J segment 2 bases; nucleotides outside the gene matches: 4. The CDR3 consists of 14 residues. The CDR3 coding sequence is TGTGCCAGCAGCTCAGAGCGGGGGCCCTACGAGCAGTACTTC. Its protein is CASSSERGPYEQYF.

The rearrangement uses TRBV7-2 and TRBJ2-7; possible D gene TRBD2, 6 bases. Looked up from germline, CDR1 is SGHTA and CDR2 is FQGNSA. Trimming shortened V by 5 bases and J by 0 bases, and 20 bases separated the two germline ends. This CDR3 is built from 17 residues. This CDR3 is CASSLLPAGSSSYEQYF. The CDR3 DNA sequence: TGTGCCAGCAGCCTCCTCCCTGCCGGGAGTAGCTCCTACGAGCAGTACTTC.

V and J are TRBV5-4 and TRBJ2-7; 8 nucleotides line up with TRBD2. Germline loops: CDR1 SGHNT, CDR2 YYREEE (reference sequence). V trimming: 4 bases; J trimming: 9 bases; junction bases outside the gene matches: 12. This CDR3 contains 14 residues. The CDR3 sequence: CASSLQGGSGAQYF. The CDR3 bases are TGTGCCAGCAGCCTACAAGGGGGTAGCGGGGCGCAGTACTTC.